This record looks at one T cell receptor beta chain sequence and its context. There is no known antigen for this receptor. Compared with germline, one end of the junction differs, possibly owing to a read error. The TCR beta CDR3 regions were amplified from the RNA transcripts. The first round of RT-PCR for the TCR CDR3 was performed with the HTBI primer set and the Qiagen OneStep RT-PCR kit. Libraries were constructed in a second round of multiplex PCR, after which size selection and purification were carried out. Libraries were sequenced paired-end with 100 bp reads on an Illumina HiSeq2000. The study's own analysis went as follows. Raw data were processed with SOAPnuke, discarding reads with adapters, uncalled bases, mean Phred below 15, or no exact constant-primer or identifier match. COPE v1.2.5 was used to merge high-quality paired reads, and clonotypes were defined as unique nucleotide sequences. Clonotypes were aligned to IMGT TRBV, TRBD and TRBJ reference segments using MiTCR v1.1. The analysis was restricted to V-J combinations with a frequency above 0.0001, which together covered 99% to 99.2% of the repertoires. A TCS score was defined as the ratio between F50 (clonal expansion) and ExV (chaos), using BLOSUM62-based TCRdist between CDR3 peptides within each V-J. Welch's t-statistics and random forest reduced some 510 V-J features to some 14, which were used in a naive Bayes classifier (R e1071). TCRdb reworked the public reads: Q25 trimming with fastp, MiXCR clone assembly, productive beta chains retained. Merged by CDR3 protein, the rows form single entries marked with the most common genes and DNA. TCRdb's processing, not the authors' own work, is the source of the V and J calls. For this sample the table gives hundreds of thousands of distinct CDR3 sequences, of which around 45% were detected only once. Of the sample, 8% to 8.5% is held by the ten largest clones.

The record originates from a study of T cells in Graves' hyperthyroidism and ophthalmopathy (dated by TCRdb to the late 2010s). Background for the entire study: To identify TCR V-J signatures that set the groups apart, the researchers used a discovery cohort of about a hundred patients, made up of about 44 with Graves' ophthalmopathy and approximately 57 with stable Graves' hyperthyroidism. The paper describes TCR Vbeta CDR3 sequencing of fewer than 150 peripheral blood samples, made up of under 50 ophthalmopathy patients, more than 70 hyperthyroidism patients and roughly 17 progressor patients. In about 6 Graves' hyperthyroidism patients, the study also compared T-cell repertoires from thyroid tissue with T-cell repertoires from blood. Whether ophthalmopathy could be predicted prospectively was tested in an independent validation cohort made up of approximately 19 hyperthyroidism patients plus 17 patients who later progressed to ophthalmopathy. For training and testing, the 100 or so patients in the discovery cohort were randomly divided in a 7:3 ratio. After sampling, hyperthyroidism patients received methimazole starting at 30 mg daily, and ophthalmopathy patients received high-dose intravenous methylprednisolone. The paper as a whole reports these results and caveats: In cross-validation, a model built on a 13 V-J signature told ophthalmopathy apart from stable hyperthyroidism with roughly 87% sensitivity and roughly 82% specificity, and in testing the same model reached 80%/75%. In validation, the model predicted progression to ophthalmopathy a median of around six months before onset, with 70% to 71% sensitivity and 72.22% specificity. Blood samples also contained most of the expanded thyroid clonotypes (frequency above 0.001), which suggests that blood repertoires may reflect thyroid immune responses. No statistical method was used to fix the sample size in advance, and group allocation was not hidden from the investigators.

Including the terminal cysteine and phenylalanine, the CDR3 comprises 14 residues. The entry retains the CDR3 DNA only, 42 bases that are in frame from base 1. The germline V gene gives CDR1 as SGHTA and CDR2 as FQGNSA. Stable Graves' hyperthyroidism was defined as the absence of progression to ophthalmopathy over 18 months of follow-up. Hyperthyroidism patients were newly diagnosed, had a disease duration of under 2 months, and were aged 18 to 65 years. The study excluded patients with uncontrolled infections, other autoimmune diseases, pregnancy or lactation. Diagnoses relied on clinical symptoms, serum thyroxine and TRAb, thyroid ultrasound and orbital computed tomography. Total RNA was extracted using Trizol reagent, and RNA quality was assessed on an Agilent 2100 Bioanalyzer.

The material sequenced was peripheral blood or thyroid tissue (not recorded which). The sequence is built from TRBV7-2 and TRBJ1-1; the D gene cannot be resolved reliably. The source is a woman between 18 and 30 years old with Graves' hyperthyroidism. Donor details come from another sample of the same person, matched by shared clones. The nucleotide sequence is TGTGCCAGCAGTTACTCGGCGGAGAACACTGAAGCTTACTTT. This codes for CASSYSAENTEAYF.